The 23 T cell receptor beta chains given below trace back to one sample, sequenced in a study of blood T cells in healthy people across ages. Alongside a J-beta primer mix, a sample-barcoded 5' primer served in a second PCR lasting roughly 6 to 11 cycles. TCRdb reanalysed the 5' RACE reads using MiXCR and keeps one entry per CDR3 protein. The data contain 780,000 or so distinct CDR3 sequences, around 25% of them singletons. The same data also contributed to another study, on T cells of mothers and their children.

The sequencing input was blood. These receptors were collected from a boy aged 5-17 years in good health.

CDR3 region: CASRTGNGGTQYF. The CDR3 coding sequence is TGTGCCAGTAGAACAGGGAACGGGGGGACCCAGTACTTC. The J gene is TRBJ2-5, the V gene TRBV19; D tentatively reads TRBD1 or TRBD2 (6 bases each). This CDR3 has 13 amino acids. The V end lost 6 bases, the J end lost 7 bases, and 15 bases lay between the germline ends. Germline CDR1 is LNHDA and CDR2 is SQIVND (reference sequence).

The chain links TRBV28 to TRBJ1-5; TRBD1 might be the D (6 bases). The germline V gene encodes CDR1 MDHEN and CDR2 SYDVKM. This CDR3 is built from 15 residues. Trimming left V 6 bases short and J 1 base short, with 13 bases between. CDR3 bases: TGTGCCAGCAGCCTAGGGGGGAGGAGCAATCAGCCCCAGCATTTT. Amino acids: CASSLGGRSNQPQHF.

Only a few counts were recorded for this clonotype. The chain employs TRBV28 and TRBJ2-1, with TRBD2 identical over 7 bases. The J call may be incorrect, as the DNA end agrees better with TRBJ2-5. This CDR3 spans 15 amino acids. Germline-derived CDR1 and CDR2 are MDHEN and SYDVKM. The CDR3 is CASSPLALLRETQYF. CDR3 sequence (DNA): TGTGCCAGCAGTCCACTAGCGCTCCTCCGGGAGACCCAGTACTTC.

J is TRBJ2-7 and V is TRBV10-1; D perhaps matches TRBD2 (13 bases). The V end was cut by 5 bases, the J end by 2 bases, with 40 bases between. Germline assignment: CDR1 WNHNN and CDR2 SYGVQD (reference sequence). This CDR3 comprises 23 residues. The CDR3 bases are TGCGCCAGCAGTTTCAACCGGGACAGGGGGCCATGTGGGACTAGCGGGAAGACCTACGAGCAGTACTTC. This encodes CASSFNRDRGPCGTSGKTYEQYF.

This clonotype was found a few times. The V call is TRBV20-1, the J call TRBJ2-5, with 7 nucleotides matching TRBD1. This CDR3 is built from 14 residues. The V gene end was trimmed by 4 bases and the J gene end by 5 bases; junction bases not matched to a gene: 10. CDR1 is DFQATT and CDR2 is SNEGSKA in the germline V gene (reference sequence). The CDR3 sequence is CSAKTGDPRETQYF. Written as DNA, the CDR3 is TGCAGTGCTAAAACAGGGGACCCACGGGAGACCCAGTACTTC.

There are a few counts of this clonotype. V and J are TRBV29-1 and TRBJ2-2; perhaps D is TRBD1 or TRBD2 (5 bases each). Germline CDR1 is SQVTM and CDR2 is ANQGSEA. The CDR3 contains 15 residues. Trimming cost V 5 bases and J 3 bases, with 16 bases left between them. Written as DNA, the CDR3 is TGCAGCGTTCCGAGGGGCAGGGCGGACACCGGGGAGCTGTTTTTT. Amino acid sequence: CSVPRGRADTGELFF.

The chain's CDR3 is CASSDDRGRIYGYTF. The CDR3 coding sequence is TGTGCCAGCAGTGACGACAGGGGGCGCATCTATGGCTACACCTTC. V usage is TRBV27 and J usage is TRBJ1-2, with 10 bases identical to TRBD1. The CDR3 loop spans 15 amino acids. The V gene's germline CDR1 is MNHEY and CDR2 SMNVEV (reference sequence). J gave up 4 bases and V 5 bases, and 7 bases lay outside the gene matches.

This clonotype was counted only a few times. The CDR3 sequence is CASNLPGLVNEQYF. The CDR3 bases are TGTGCCAGCAACCTACCGGGACTAGTCAACGAGCAGTACTTC. V and J are TRBV12-3 or TRBV12-4 and TRBJ2-7; TRBD2 matches at 8 bases. Trimming at V came to 7 bases and at J to 5 bases, leaving 10 bases not matched to a gene. There are 14 residues in the CDR3.

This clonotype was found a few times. CDR3 residues: CASSYYGGGQGDYGYTF. CDR3 DNA: TGTGCCAGCAGTTACTATGGGGGGGGACAGGGGGATTATGGCTACACCTTC. The genes are TRBV28 and TRBJ1-2, with TRBD1 matching over 11 bases. The V segment lost 4 bases and the J segment 5 bases; nucleotides outside the gene matches: 12. This CDR3 has 17 amino acids. Germline CDR1 reads MDHEN; CDR2 reads SYDVKM.

The CDR3 DNA sequence: TGTGCCAGTTCGGGTATTGGAGGCTACGAGCAGTACTTC. This gives the protein CASSGIGGYEQYF. The rearrangement uses TRBV5-6 and TRBJ2-7; a possible D gene is TRBD2 (5 bases). Between the trimmed V and J ends, which lost 8 bases and 3 bases, there was a span of 15 bases. This CDR3 has 13 amino acids. In germline, CDR1 is SGHDT, CDR2 YYEEEE.

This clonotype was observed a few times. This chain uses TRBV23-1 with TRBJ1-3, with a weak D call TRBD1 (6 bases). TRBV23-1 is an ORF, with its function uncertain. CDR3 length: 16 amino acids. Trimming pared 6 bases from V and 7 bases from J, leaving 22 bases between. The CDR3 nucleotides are TGCGCCAGCAGGTGCCCCGCACAGGGCGTCTGGAACACCATATATTTT. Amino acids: CASRCPAQGVWNTIYF.

CDR3 coding DNA: TGTGCCAGCAGCCTCGTTTCTGGGGGAAGCTATGGCTACACCTTC. Translation: CASSLVSGGSYGYTF. The rearrangement links TRBV9 to TRBJ1-2, with a possible D match to TRBD1 (5 bases). This CDR3 is built from 15 residues. From germline, CDR1 is SGDLS and CDR2 YYNGEE. Between the trimmed V and J ends, which lost 4 bases and 4 bases, there was a span of 17 bases.

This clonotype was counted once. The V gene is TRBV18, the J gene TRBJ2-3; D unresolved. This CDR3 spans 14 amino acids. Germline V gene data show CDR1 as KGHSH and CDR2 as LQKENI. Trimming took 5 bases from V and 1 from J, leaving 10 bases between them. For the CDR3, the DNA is TGTGCCAGCTCAGTAGGCTCACGCACAGATACGCAGTATTTT. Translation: CASSVGSRTDTQYF.

This CDR3 is CASSYITGADGYTF. The DNA of the CDR3 is TGTGCCAGCAGCTACATCACAGGGGCAGATGGCTACACCTTC. The J gene is TRBJ1-2, the V gene TRBV7-2; 7 bases match TRBD1. CDR3 length equals 14 residues. With 4 bases clipped from V and 6 bases from J, the junction kept 8 bases outside the gene matches. CDR1 and CDR2 from the germline V gene are SGHTA and FQGNSA.

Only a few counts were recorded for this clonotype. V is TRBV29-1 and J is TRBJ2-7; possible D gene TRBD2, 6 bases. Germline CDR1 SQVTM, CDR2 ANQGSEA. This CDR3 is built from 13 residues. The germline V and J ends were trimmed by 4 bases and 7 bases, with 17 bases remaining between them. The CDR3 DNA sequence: TGCAGCGTTGTGGGACTCCTCTCGGGGGAGCAGTACTTC. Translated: CSVVGLLSGEQYF.

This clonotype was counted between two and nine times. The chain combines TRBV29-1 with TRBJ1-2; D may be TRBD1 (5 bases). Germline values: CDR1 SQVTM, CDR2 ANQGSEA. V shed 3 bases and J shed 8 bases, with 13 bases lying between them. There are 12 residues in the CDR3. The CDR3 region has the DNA TGCAGCGTTGAGGAGGGGCGCCGGGGCTACACCTTC. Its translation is CSVEEGRRGYTF. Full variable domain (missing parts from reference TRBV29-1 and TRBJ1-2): SAVISQKPSRDICQRGTSLTIQCQVDSQVTMMFWYRQQPGQSLTLIATANQGSEATYESGFVIDKFPISRPNLTFSTLTVSNMSPEDSSIYLCSVEEGRRGYTFGSGTRLTVV.

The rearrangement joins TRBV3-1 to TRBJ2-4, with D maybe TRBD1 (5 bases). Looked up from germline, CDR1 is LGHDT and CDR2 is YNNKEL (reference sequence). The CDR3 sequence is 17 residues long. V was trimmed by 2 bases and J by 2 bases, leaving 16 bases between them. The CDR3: CASSQYSRAWTKNIQYF. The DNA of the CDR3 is TGTGCCAGCAGCCAATACAGCAGGGCCTGGACCAAAAACATTCAGTACTTC.

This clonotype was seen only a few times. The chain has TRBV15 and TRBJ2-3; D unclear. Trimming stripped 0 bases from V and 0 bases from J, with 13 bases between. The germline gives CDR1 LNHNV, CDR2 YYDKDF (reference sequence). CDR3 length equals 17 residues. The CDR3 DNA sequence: TGTGCCACCAGCAGAGATCGTGAGTTCCCTAGCACAGATACGCAGTATTTT. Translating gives CATSRDREFPSTDTQYF.

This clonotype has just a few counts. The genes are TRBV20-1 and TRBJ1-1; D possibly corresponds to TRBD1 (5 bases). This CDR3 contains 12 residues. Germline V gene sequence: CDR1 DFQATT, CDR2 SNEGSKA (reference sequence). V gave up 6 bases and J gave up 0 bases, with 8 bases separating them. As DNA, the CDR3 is TGCAGTGCCCGACAGTTGAACACTGAAGCTTTCTTT. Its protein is CSARQLNTEAFF.

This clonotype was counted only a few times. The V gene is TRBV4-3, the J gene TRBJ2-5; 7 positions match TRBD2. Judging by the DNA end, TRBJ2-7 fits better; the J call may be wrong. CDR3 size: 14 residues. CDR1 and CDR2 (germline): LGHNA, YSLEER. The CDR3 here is CASSQEDAGDEQYF. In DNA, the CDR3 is TGCGCCAGCAGCCAGGAGGACGCGGGGGACGAGCAGTACTTC.

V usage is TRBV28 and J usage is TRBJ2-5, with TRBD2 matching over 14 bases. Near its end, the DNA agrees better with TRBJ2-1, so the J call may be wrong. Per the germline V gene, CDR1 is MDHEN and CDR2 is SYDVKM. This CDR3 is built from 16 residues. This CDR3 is CASSPTGTSGRNEQFF. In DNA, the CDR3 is TGTGCCAGCAGTCCTACCGGGACTAGCGGGAGAAATGAGCAGTTCTTC.

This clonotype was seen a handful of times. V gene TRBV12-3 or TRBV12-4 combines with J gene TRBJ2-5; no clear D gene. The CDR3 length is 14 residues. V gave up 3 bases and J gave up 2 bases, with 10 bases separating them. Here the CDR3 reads CASSLTPNQETQYF. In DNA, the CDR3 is TGTGCCAGCAGTTTGACGCCGAATCAAGAGACCCAGTACTTC.

CDR3 nucleotide sequence: TGTGCCAGCAGTGAAGGGTCGGTATTGGCTGCGAGTGAGCAGTTCTTC. Amino acid sequence: CASSEGSVLAASEQFF. The V gene is TRBV25-1, the J gene TRBJ2-1; D call uncertain. With 2 bases removed from V and 9 bases from J, the gap between germline ends came to 20 bases. Germline V gene lookup returns CDR1 MGHDK and CDR2 SYGVNS. CDR3 length: 16 amino acids.